The next 9 T cell receptor beta chains were all read from a single sample in a study of T cell responses to AZD1222 COVID-19 vaccine. Repertoires were generated with immunoSEQ multiplex PCR, while TCRdb's copy carries only in-frame clones and drops some. The sample includes just under 80,000 clones, around 90% of them seen just once. The sequenced sample was peripheral blood, obtained 28 days after the second AZD1222 dose. These receptors were collected from an adult who received the AZD1222 COVID-19 vaccine.

The chain has TRBV28 and TRBJ1-4; 9 bases are a match to TRBD1. The V gene end was trimmed by 5 bases and the J gene end by 6 bases; junction bases not matched to a gene: 7. CDR1 MDHEN and CDR2 SYDVKM come from the germline V gene. The CDR3 has 15 amino acids. DNA of the CDR3: TGTGCCAGCAGTCTACGACAGGGGGTAGATGAAAAACTGTTTTTT. Translation: CASSLRQGVDEKLFF.

J is TRBJ1-2 and V is TRBV13, with 7 nucleotides matching TRBD1. The CDR3 runs 15 residues. J gave up 2 bases and V 2 bases, and 5 bases lay outside the gene matches. The germline V gene encodes CDR1 PRHDT and CDR2 FYEKMQ (reference sequence). This CDR3 reads CASSLNTGENYGYTF. CDR3 DNA sequence: TGTGCCAGCAGCTTAAACACAGGGGAAAACTATGGCTACACCTTC.

This clone came up a few times. J is TRBJ2-7 and V is TRBV5-1; TRBD1 matches at 9 bases. The CDR3 has 15 amino acids. V dropped 4 bases and J dropped 2; count of bases not matched to a gene: 7. Germline loops: CDR1 SGHRS, CDR2 YFSETQ. The CDR3 coding sequence is TGCGCCAGCAGCCCTCTGGGACAGGGCGCCTACGAGCAGTACTTC. It encodes CASSPLGQGAYEQYF.

The CDR3 region is CASSLGSSQPQHF. The CDR3 DNA reads TGTGCCAGCAGCTTGGGTTCAAGCCAGCCCCAGCATTTT. The chain has TRBV5-4 and TRBJ1-5; D not resolved. The V end was cut by 0 bases, the J end by 7 bases, with 8 bases between. This CDR3 comprises 13 residues. Germline assignment: CDR1 SGHNT and CDR2 YYREEE (reference sequence).

The rearrangement links TRBV25-1 to TRBJ1-1; D remains unclear. The CDR3 sequence is 11 residues long. Trimming removed 6 bases from V and 6 bases from J, with 8 bases in between. The V gene's germline CDR1 is MGHDK and CDR2 SYGVNS. CDR3 residues: CASSRIPEAFF. The CDR3 coding sequence is TGTGCCAGCAGCCGGATACCTGAAGCTTTCTTT.

The V and J genes are TRBV6-4 and TRBJ2-1; 8 nucleotides line up with TRBD2. V trimming: 0 bases; J trimming: 10 bases; junction bases outside the gene matches: 5. Germline V CDR1 and CDR2: MRHNA, SNTAGT. The CDR3 contains 14 residues. CDR3 region: CASSDSRAGAEQFF. The CDR3 coding sequence is TGTGCCAGCAGTGACTCCAGAGCGGGAGCGGAGCAGTTCTTC.

This clone appeared once. The chain uses TRBV10-1 and TRBJ2-1; TRBD2 matches at 16 bases. Germline-derived CDR1 and CDR2 are WNHNN and SYGVQD (reference sequence). The CDR3 contains 20 residues. V trimming: 6 bases; J trimming: 0 bases; junction bases outside the gene matches: 11. The CDR3 DNA is TGCGCCAGCAGCATGGGACTAGCGGGAGGGAGAAACAGCTCCTACAATGAGCAGTTCTTC. Its protein product is CASSMGLAGGRNSSYNEQFF.

The chain recombines TRBV4-1 with TRBJ2-4, with no clear D. Germline V lookup: CDR1 MGHRA, CDR2 YSYEKL. V was clipped by 4 bases and J by 1 base, with 14 bases between them. The CDR3 loop spans 16 amino acids. The CDR3 coding sequence is TGCGCCAGCAGCCTAGGAAGTCCGCTGGCCAAAAACATTCAGTACTTC. Protein product: CASSLGSPLAKNIQYF.

V gene TRBV6-5 combines with J gene TRBJ2-2; D uncertain. Germline assignment: CDR1 MNHEY and CDR2 SVGAGI. Trimming stripped 5 bases from V and 1 base from J, with 8 bases between. This CDR3 spans 14 amino acids. The CDR3 coding sequence is TGTGCCAGCAGTCCCGGTTGGAACACCGGGGAGCTGTTTTTT. It yields the protein CASSPGWNTGELFF.